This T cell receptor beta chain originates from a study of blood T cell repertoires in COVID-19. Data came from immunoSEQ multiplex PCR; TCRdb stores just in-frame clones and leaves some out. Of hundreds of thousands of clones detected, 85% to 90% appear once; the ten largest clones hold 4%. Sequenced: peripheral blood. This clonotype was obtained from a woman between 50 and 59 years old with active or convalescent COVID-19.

The CDR3 reads CASSPPMRGRYNEQFF. In DNA form, the CDR3 reads TGCGCCAGCAGCCCCCCCATGCGGGGGCGGTACAATGAGCAGTTCTTC. The gene calls are TRBV4-1 and TRBJ2-1; possibly TRBD2 for D (7 bases). V lost 4 bases to trimming and J lost 4 bases, with 17 bases between them. The CDR3 covers 16 residues. Germline CDR1 and CDR2: MGHRA and YSYEKL.